A single sample is the source of the 14 T cell receptor beta chains below, sequenced in a study of shared clonotypes between healthy human individuals. CD45RO-negative, CCR7-positively selected cells formed the naive CD8 fraction, excluding terminally differentiated effector memory CD45RA+ cells. Repertoires were generated with immunoSEQ multiplex PCR, while TCRdb's copy carries only in-frame clones and drops some. The table records about 2 million clones, about 94% of them present only once. The specimen was naive CD8+ T cells sorted from blood. Every receptor here comes from a man in his late teens or twenties in good health.

This clone was counted between two and nine times. This rearrangement joins TRBV7-9 to TRBJ1-5, with a tentative D call TRBD1 (6 bases). The CDR3 length is 15 residues. CDR1 is SEHNR and CDR2 is FQNEAQ in the germline V gene (reference sequence). V lost 5 bases, J lost 4 bases, and 15 bases lay in between. This CDR3 reads CASSNGQIENQPQHF. CDR3 nucleotide sequence: TGTGCCAGCAGCAACGGACAGATCGAAAATCAGCCCCAGCATTTT. The whole variable domain, filled in from reference TRBV7-9 and TRBJ1-5, reads DTGVSQNPRHKITKRGQNVTFRCDPISEHNRLYWYRQTLGQGPEFLTYFQNEAQLEKSRLLSDRFSAERPKGSFSTLEIQRTEQGDSAMYLCASSNGQIENQPQHFGDGTRLSIL.

This chain links TRBV28 with TRBJ2-7, with 7 positions matching TRBD2. The CDR3 contains 16 residues. V was pared by 5 bases and J by 0 bases, with 10 bases of the junction left unmatched. Germline CDR1 and CDR2: MDHEN and SYDVKM. CDR3 coding DNA: TGTGCCAGCAGTAAGCTCGGGGGGACGAGCTCCTACGAGCAGTACTTC. As protein: CASSKLGGTSSYEQYF.

The chain links TRBV5-4 to TRBJ2-7, with D perhaps TRBD2 (6 bases). CDR3 size: 13 residues. Germline CDR1 and CDR2: SGHNT and YYREEE (reference sequence). Trimming took 2 bases from V and 5 from J, leaving 11 bases between them. As DNA, the CDR3 is TGTGCCAGCAGCTTAGGAGGGATCAACGAGCAGTACTTC. Translating gives CASSLGGINEQYF.

The rearrangement links TRBV18 to TRBJ2-3; D is unresolved. Germline CDR1 and CDR2: KGHSH and LQKENI. V dropped 3 bases and J dropped 0 bases, with 7 bases sitting between them. The CDR3 loop spans 14 amino acids. This CDR3 is CASSPGQSTDTQYF. The CDR3 region has the DNA TGTGCCAGCTCACCGGGTCAGAGCACAGATACGCAGTATTTT.

V usage is TRBV6-6 and J usage is TRBJ2-7, with D unclear. V was trimmed by 8 bases and J by 1 base, leaving 9 bases between them. CDR3 size: 12 residues. CDR1 is MNHNY, CDR2 SVGAGI, per germline (reference sequence). The CDR3 sequence is CASSQVSYEQYF. CDR3 sequence (DNA): TGTGCCAGCTCCCAGGTGTCCTACGAGCAGTACTTC.

The genes are TRBV2 and TRBJ1-5; TRBD1 matches 11 bases. Looked up from germline, CDR1 is SNHLY and CDR2 is FYNNEI. V lost 1 base to trimming and J lost 2 bases; unmatched junction nucleotides: 1. This CDR3 is 16 amino acids long. The CDR3 here is CASSEGTGGGNQPQHF. CDR3 bases: TGTGCCAGCAGTGAAGGGACAGGGGGCGGCAATCAGCCCCAGCATTTT.

The chain employs TRBV7-9 and TRBJ2-7; weak D call: TRBD2 (6 bases). Germline V gene sequence: CDR1 SEHNR, CDR2 FQNEAQ (reference sequence). V lost 6 bases to trimming and J lost 5 bases, with 14 bases between them. The CDR3 is made up of 13 amino acids. As DNA, the CDR3 is TGTGCCAGCAGAGCGGGCAGCACCAACGAGCAGTACTTC. Amino acids: CASRAGSTNEQYF. Using reference TRBV7-9 and TRBJ2-7 for the parts outside the CDR3, the full variable domain is DTGVSQNPRHKITKRGQNVTFRCDPISEHNRLYWYRQTLGQGPEFLTYFQNEAQLEKSRLLSDRFSAERPKGSFSTLEIQRTEQGDSAMYLCASRAGSTNEQYFGPGTRLTVT.

Comments on this clone: The sample carries other DNA sequences with the same CDR3. The CDR3 DNA sequence: TGTGCCAGCAGCTTATCCTCGGGAGTGCTCTACGAGCAGTACTTC. It specifies CASSLSSGVLYEQYF. The V gene is TRBV7-9, the J gene TRBJ2-7, with D possibly matching TRBD2 (6 bases). The germline gives CDR1 SEHNR, CDR2 FQNEAQ (reference sequence). The V end was cut by 2 bases, the J end by 3 bases, with 14 bases between. This CDR3 spans 15 amino acids.

V is TRBV30 and J is TRBJ1-1; 8 nucleotides match TRBD1. V lost 4 bases and J lost 4; bases outside the gene matches: 2. Per germline, CDR1 GTSNPN and CDR2 SVGIG (reference sequence). The CDR3 has 12 amino acids. CDR3 in amino acids: CAWNTGGTEAFF. The CDR3 nucleotides read TGTGCCTGGAACACAGGGGGCACTGAAGCTTTCTTT.

The chain links TRBV7-2 to TRBJ1-6; 8 nucleotides align to TRBD1. The V gene end was trimmed by 1 base and the J gene end by 3 bases; junction bases not matched to a gene: 2. CDR3 size: 16 residues. The germline V gene has CDR1 SGHTA and CDR2 FQGNSA. This CDR3 reads CASSLGQGSYNSPLHF. CDR3 DNA: TGTGCCAGCAGCTTAGGACAGGGGAGCTATAATTCACCCCTCCACTTT.

This rearrangement joins TRBV11-2 to TRBJ2-7, with D tentatively TRBD2 (6 bases). From germline, CDR1 is SGHAT and CDR2 FQNNGV. V lost 4 bases to trimming and J lost 4 bases, with 11 bases between them. The CDR3 has 13 residues. CDR3 DNA sequence: TGTGCCAGCAGCTGGGACTTGAGGTACGAGCAGTACTTC. Its translation is CASSWDLRYEQYF.

The rearrangement links TRBV4-3 to TRBJ2-2; the match to TRBD2 covers 14 bases. This CDR3 comprises 19 residues. V lost 2 bases and J lost 3; bases outside the gene matches: 8. Looked up from germline, CDR1 is LGHNA and CDR2 is YSLEER. The DNA for the CDR3 is TGCGCCAGCAGCCAATACGGACTAGCGGGAGGTGAGGACACCGGGGAGCTGTTTTTT. Translating it yields CASSQYGLAGGEDTGELFF.

The V gene is TRBV7-9, the J gene TRBJ2-7, with D unresolved. CDR1 is SEHNR and CDR2 is FQNEAQ in the germline V gene (reference sequence). The ends were cut back, 5 bases at V and 0 bases at J, with 11 bases in the middle. The CDR3 covers 14 residues. The CDR3 DNA sequence: TGTGCCAGCAGCCCACGACTTAGCTCCTACGAGCAGTACTTC. It yields the protein CASSPRLSSYEQYF.

This sequence joins TRBV5-8 and TRBJ2-6; D remains unclear. The V end lost 2 bases, the J end lost 0 bases, and 15 bases lay between the germline ends. CDR1 and CDR2 from the germline V gene are SGHTS and YDEGEE. CDR3 length equals 18 residues. In DNA, the CDR3 is TGTGCCAGCAGCTTCCGTGCCCCCATCAGCTCTGGGGCCAACGTCCTGACTTTC. Translated, it gives CASSFRAPISSGANVLTF.